The present TCR beta chain was sequenced within a study of blood T cell repertoires in COVID-19. The wider study: Collection of acute and convalescent COVID-19 samples took place in the United States, Italy and Spain. T cells, B-cell-depleted T cells, or PBMCs supplied cDNA or gDNA.

Germline-derived CDR1 and CDR2 are SEHNR and FQNEAQ (reference sequence). J was trimmed by 5 bases and V by 5 bases; bases with no gene match: 14. The CDR3 totals 17 residues. Methods used by the authors: Scientists estimated how many nucleated cells there were by amplifying reference gene primers. Some clones are missing from TCRdb's copy, which holds only in-frame ones; the method was immunoSEQ multiplex PCR. From that table come the V and J calls and clone size; the DNA was used to work out D and trimming. The sample carries about 140,000 clones, approximately 82% recorded once. Sequenced sample: peripheral blood. The TCR was taken from a human donor in a cohort sampled during active COVID-19. This chain connects TRBV7-9 to TRBJ2-5; TRBD2 matches 10 bases. CDR3 DNA: TGTGCCAGCAGCCGTCGCGCCAGCGGGAGGGTGTTGGAGACCCAGTACTTC. Protein sequence: CASSRRASGRVLETQYF.